One sample yielded the 7 T cell receptor beta chains listed below, sequenced in a study of blood T cell repertoires in COVID-19. Produced via immunoSEQ multiplex PCR; TCRdb's table is partial and in-frame only. This repertoire shows 250,000 to 400,000 clones, about nine tenths found once; its top ten account for roughly 2.9%. Sequences were obtained from peripheral blood. These TCRs come from a woman in her twenties or thirties with COVID-19, enrolled during active disease.

The chain uses TRBV19 and TRBJ2-7, with D perhaps TRBD2 (6 bases). The germline gives CDR1 LNHDA, CDR2 SQIVND (reference sequence). This CDR3 is built from 15 residues. V was pared by 1 base and J by 2 bases, with 12 bases between. Here the CDR3 DNA reads TGTGCCAGTAGTATAGCCGGGAGTTTACCCTACGAGCAGTACTTC. Protein: CASSIAGSLPYEQYF.

This chain links TRBV6-4 with TRBJ2-1, with 9 bases aligning to TRBD2. This CDR3 is 16 amino acids long. CDR1 and CDR2 from the germline V gene are MRHNA and SNTAGT. V lost 6 bases to trimming and J lost 3 bases; unmatched junction nucleotides: 9. The CDR3 loop reads CASSPLASGIYNEQFF. The CDR3 DNA is TGTGCCAGCAGCCCTTTGGCTAGCGGGATCTACAATGAGCAGTTCTTC.

This clone was recorded once. The chain links TRBV19 to TRBJ2-3, with a tentative D call TRBD2 (6 bases). V was pared by 3 bases and J by 4 bases, with 11 bases between. The CDR3 spans 14 residues. Per germline, CDR1 LNHDA and CDR2 SQIVND (reference sequence). CDR3: CASSIRGSADTQYF. The CDR3 DNA reads TGTGCCAGTAGTATTCGGGGGAGTGCAGATACGCAGTATTTT.

The chain links TRBV28 to TRBJ1-1; D is possibly TRBD1 (6 bases). The V gene's germline CDR1 is MDHEN and CDR2 SYDVKM. Trimming took 7 bases from V and 1 from J, leaving 19 bases between them. The CDR3 contains 16 residues. This CDR3 reads CASTTTREGENTEAFF. The CDR3 bases are TGTGCCAGCACCACAACCCGGGAGGGGGAGAACACTGAAGCTTTCTTT.

This CDR3 reads CASSDSDKDTGELFF. The CDR3, as DNA: TGTGCCAGCAGTGATTCTGACAAAGACACCGGGGAGCTGTTTTTT. The chain couples TRBV6-4 to TRBJ2-2; no clear D. CDR1 is MRHNA and CDR2 is SNTAGT in the germline V gene. CDR3 length equals 15 residues. V lost 3 bases and J 3 bases, leaving 11 bases between the germline ends.

This chain links TRBV7-9 with TRBJ1-1; D not resolved. The CDR3 extends over 14 amino acids. Looked up from germline, CDR1 is SEHNR and CDR2 is FQNEAQ (reference sequence). V was trimmed by 4 bases and J by 4 bases, leaving 13 bases between them. The CDR3 coding sequence is TGTGCCAGCAGCTATGAGGGTCGTGGCACTGAAGCTTTCTTT. Residues: CASSYEGRGTEAFF.

This chain joins TRBV12-3 or TRBV12-4 and TRBJ1-3; no clear D gene. The CDR3 length is 13 residues. V lost 8 bases and J lost 3, with 11 bases in between. This CDR3 is CASRGMIGNTIYF. The CDR3, as DNA: TGTGCCAGCCGGGGTATGATTGGAAACACCATATATTTT.